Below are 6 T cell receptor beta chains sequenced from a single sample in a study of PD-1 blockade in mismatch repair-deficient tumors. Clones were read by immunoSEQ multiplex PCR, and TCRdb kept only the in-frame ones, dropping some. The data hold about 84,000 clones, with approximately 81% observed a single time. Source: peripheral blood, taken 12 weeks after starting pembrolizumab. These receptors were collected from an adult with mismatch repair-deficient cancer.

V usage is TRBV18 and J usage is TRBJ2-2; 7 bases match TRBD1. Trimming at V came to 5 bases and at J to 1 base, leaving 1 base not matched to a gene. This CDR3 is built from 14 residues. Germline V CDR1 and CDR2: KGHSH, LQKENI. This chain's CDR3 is CASSGDRNTGELFF. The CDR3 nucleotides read TGTGCCAGCTCAGGGGACAGGAACACCGGGGAGCTGTTTTTT.

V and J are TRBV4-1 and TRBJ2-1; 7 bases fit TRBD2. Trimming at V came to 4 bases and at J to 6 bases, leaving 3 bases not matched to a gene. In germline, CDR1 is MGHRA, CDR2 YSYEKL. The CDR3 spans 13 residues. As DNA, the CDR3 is TGCGCCAGCAGCCCCGTAGCGGGCAATGAGCAGTTCTTC. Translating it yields CASSPVAGNEQFF.

In nucleotides, the CDR3 is TGTGCCAGTAGTATACTGGGGCAGGGACTCAATCAGCCCCAGCATTTT. Protein sequence: CASSILGQGLNQPQHF. The chain links TRBV19 to TRBJ1-5, with D perhaps TRBD1 (5 bases). Germline CDR1 reads LNHDA; CDR2 reads SQIVND (reference sequence). This CDR3 is built from 16 residues. V was clipped by 2 bases and J by 3 bases, with 14 bases between them.

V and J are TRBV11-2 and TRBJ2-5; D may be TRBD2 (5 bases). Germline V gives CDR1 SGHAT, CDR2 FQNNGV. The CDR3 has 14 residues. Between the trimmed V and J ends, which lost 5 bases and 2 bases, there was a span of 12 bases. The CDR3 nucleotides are TGTGCCAGCAGCCCAGTGGACTGGCAAGAGACCCAGTACTTC. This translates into CASSPVDWQETQYF.

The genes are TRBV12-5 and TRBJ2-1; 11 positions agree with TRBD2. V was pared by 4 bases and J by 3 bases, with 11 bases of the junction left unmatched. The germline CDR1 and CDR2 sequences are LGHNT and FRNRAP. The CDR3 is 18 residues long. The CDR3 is CASGSTKTGLADYNEQFF. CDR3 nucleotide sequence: TGTGCTAGTGGTTCCACCAAAACGGGACTAGCGGACTACAATGAGCAGTTCTTC.

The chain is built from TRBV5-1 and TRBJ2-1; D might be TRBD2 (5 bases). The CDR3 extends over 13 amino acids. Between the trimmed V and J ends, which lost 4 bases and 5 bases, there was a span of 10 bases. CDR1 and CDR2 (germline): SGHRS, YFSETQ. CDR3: CASSAPGDNEQFF. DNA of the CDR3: TGCGCCAGCAGCGCCCCCGGGGACAATGAGCAGTTCTTC. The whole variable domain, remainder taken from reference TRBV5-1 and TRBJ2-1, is KAGVTQTPRYLIKTRGQQVTLSCSPISGHRSVSWYQQTPGQGLQFLFEYFSETQRNKGNFPGRFSGRQFSNSRSEMNVSTLELGDSALYLCASSAPGDNEQFFGPGTRLTVL.